Following are 6 T cell receptor beta chains from one sample sequenced in a study of Ad26.COV2.S vaccination and SARS-CoV-2 variants. Profiling relied on immunoSEQ multiplex PCR, and the TCRdb table lists in-frame clones only, not all of them. The table has 350,000 to 400,000 clones, 75% to 90% seen once. Treatment of the sample: 15 to 20 received Ad26.COV2.S at low or high dose, single or two shots; a few received placebo; per-sample allocation not given. Material that was analyzed had been drawn on day 63 after the first vaccine or placebo injection. Sequenced here: peripheral blood, sampled in a trial of Ad26.COV2.S vaccine versus placebo. Receptors were obtained from a person aged 18 to 59 who received the Ad26.COV2.S COVID-19 vaccine or a placebo.

The J gene is TRBJ2-3, the V gene TRBV14, with 7 nucleotides matching TRBD2. Germline trimming cut 4 bases from V and 0 bases from J; bases unmatched to any gene: 7. The CDR3 has 16 residues. From germline, CDR1 is SGHDN and CDR2 FVKESK. The CDR3 DNA reads TGTGCCAGCAGCCGAGTGGGAGGGCCGAGCACAGATACGCAGTATTTT. Amino acid sequence: CASSRVGGPSTDTQYF. Full variable domain (remainder filled in from reference TRBV14 and TRBJ2-3): EAGVTQFPSHSVIEKGQTVTLRCDPISGHDNLYWYRRVMGKEIKFLLHFVKESKQDESGMPNNRFLAERTGGTYSTLKVQPAELEDSGVYFCASSRVGGPSTDTQYFGPGTRLTVL.

This chain links TRBV2 with TRBJ2-7; D is undetermined. CDR3 length: 15 amino acids. V shed 6 bases and J shed 1 base, with 16 bases lying between them. The germline V gene has CDR1 SNHLY and CDR2 FYNNEI. The CDR3, as DNA: TGTGCCAGCAGGTTGTTGGCTAGTGGTTCCTACGAGCAGTACTTC. It is translated as CASRLLASGSYEQYF.

The gene calls are TRBV7-9 and TRBJ1-3, with a weak D call TRBD1 (5 bases). CDR3 length equals 15 residues. The germline gives CDR1 SEHNR, CDR2 FQNEAQ (reference sequence). Trimming removed 1 base at V and 4 bases at J, with 11 bases between. The CDR3 spells CASSLVGTLGNTIYF. The CDR3 DNA follows: TGTGCCAGCAGCTTAGTCGGGACGCTCGGAAACACCATATATTTT. The full variable domain, with the rest looked up from reference TRBV7-9 and TRBJ1-3, is DTGVSQNPRHKITKRGQNVTFRCDPISEHNRLYWYRQTLGQGPEFLTYFQNEAQLEKSRLLSDRFSAERPKGSFSTLEIQRTEQGDSAMYLCASSLVGTLGNTIYFGEGSWLTVV.

CDR3 residues: CASSLGAEYTGELFF. The CDR3 region has the DNA TGTGCCAGCAGCTTAGGAGCGGAATACACCGGGGAGCTGTTTTTT. The chain uses TRBV13 and TRBJ2-2; a possible D gene is TRBD2 (5 bases). Looked up from germline, CDR1 is PRHDT and CDR2 is FYEKMQ (reference sequence). Trimming removed 0 bases at V and 3 bases at J, with 8 bases between. The CDR3 has 15 residues.

The V call is TRBV7-9, the J call TRBJ2-7, with D uncertain. The germline CDR1 and CDR2 sequences are SEHNR and FQNEAQ (reference sequence). Trimming cost V 5 bases and J 7 bases, with 12 bases left between them. CDR3 length: 12 residues. The DNA of the CDR3 is TGTGCCAGCAGCCGAAACAAGGCAGAGCAGTACTTC. This sequence encodes CASSRNKAEQYF.

The chain links TRBV5-1 to TRBJ2-2, with 10 bases lining up with TRBD2. The CDR3 extends over 15 amino acids. V dropped 3 bases and J dropped 5; count of bases not matched to a gene: 4. CDR1 and CDR2 (germline): SGHRS, YFSETQ. The DNA for the CDR3 is TGCGCCAGCAGCTCCGCTAGCGGGAGTACCGGGGAGCTGTTTTTT. Translating gives CASSSASGSTGELFF.